This T cell receptor (beta chain) was documented in a study of blood T cell repertoires in COVID-19. Study-level information: Acute and convalescent COVID-19 samples came from the United States, Italy and Spain. PBMCs, B-cell-depleted T cells, or T cells provided the cDNA or gDNA that made up the material.

Germline V gene lookup returns CDR1 MDHEN and CDR2 SYDVKM. The length of the CDR3 is 15 residues. Trimming removed 1 base at V and 4 bases at J, with 11 bases between. The table came from immunoSEQ multiplex PCR; TCRdb's copy has only in-frame clones and leaves some out. The sample has around 70,000 clones, 60% to 85% seen once. The receptor was isolated from a man aged 65 to 79 with acute or convalescent COVID-19. The rearrangement uses TRBV28 and TRBJ1-3, with D unresolved. Sequencing was carried out using peripheral blood. The CDR3 reads CASSLYRVSGNTIYF. In nucleotides, the CDR3 is TGTGCCAGCAGTTTATATCGGGTCTCGGGAAACACCATATATTTT.